The rows below give T cell receptor beta chains drawn from one sample of a study of CD8 T cells in Susac syndrome. TCRdb recomputed calls from the immunoSEQ multiplex PCR reads with MiXCR, one row per CDR3 protein. Among about 150,000 distinct CDR3 sequences listed, just under 95% were seen once. Sequenced input: CD8+ T cells from PBMCs. The receptors come from a human donor with multiple sclerosis. The CDR3 runs from the conserved cysteine through the conserved F or W. The D gene is left open where the match is weak. Clone size is shown for a subset of rows, as once, few, many or a class of expanded clone.

clone_size: .; j_call: TRBJ1-1; v_call: TRBV6-5; d_call: .; cdr3_aa: CASSQSGNTEAFF; cdr3_nt: TGTGCCAGCAGTCAGTCGGGGAACACTGAAGCTTTCTTT
clone_size: .; j_call: TRBJ2-5; v_call: TRBV27; d_call: TRBD2; cdr3_aa: CASTPLAGAYQETQYF; cdr3_nt: TGTGCCAGCACCCCCCTAGCGGGTGCGTACCAAGAGACCCAGTACTTC
clone_size: .; j_call: TRBJ2-7; v_call: TRBV13; d_call: .; cdr3_aa: CASSFRTGQGPPASSYEQYF; cdr3_nt: TGTGCCAGCAGCTTCAGGACGGGGCAGGGGCCTCCAGCGTCCTCCTACGAGCAGTACTTC
clone_size: .; j_call: TRBJ2-5; v_call: TRBV7-2; d_call: .; cdr3_aa: CASSLYPDSSRETQYF; cdr3_nt: TGTGCCAGCAGCCTGTATCCGGACAGTTCCCGAGAGACCCAGTACTTC
clone_size: .; j_call: TRBJ1-5; v_call: TRBV4-1; d_call: .; cdr3_aa: CASSHSEGSPQHF; cdr3_nt: TGCGCCAGCAGCCATTCTGAGGGTAGTCCCCAGCATTTT
clone_size: .; j_call: TRBJ2-3; v_call: TRBV19; d_call: TRBD1; cdr3_aa: CASNSRQGAPDTQYF; cdr3_nt: TGTGCCAGTAACTCGAGACAGGGGGCCCCAGATACGCAGTATTTT
clone_size: few; j_call: TRBJ2-1; v_call: TRBV3-1; d_call: TRBD2; cdr3_aa: CASSHRRGGRFEQFF; cdr3_nt: TGTGCCAGCAGCCATCGGCGGGGGGGCCGATTTGAGCAGTTCTTC
clone_size: .; j_call: TRBJ1-2; v_call: TRBV14; d_call: .; cdr3_aa: CASSQLGRYGYTF; cdr3_nt: TGTGCCAGCAGCCAATTGGGACGGTATGGCTACACCTTC
clone_size: .; j_call: TRBJ2-1; v_call: TRBV4-2; d_call: TRBD2; cdr3_aa: CASSQDFTSGTYNEQFF; cdr3_nt: TGTGCCAGCAGCCAAGATTTTACTAGCGGTACCTACAATGAGCAGTTCTTC
clone_size: .; j_call: TRBJ1-1; v_call: TRBV27; d_call: .; cdr3_aa: CASSLSFPNMVEAFF; cdr3_nt: TGTGCCAGCAGTTTATCGTTCCCTAACATGGTTGAAGCTTTCTTT
clone_size: few; j_call: TRBJ2-3; v_call: TRBV28; d_call: .; cdr3_aa: CASSPTGASTDTQYF; cdr3_nt: TGTGCCAGCAGTCCGACTGGGGCCAGCACAGATACGCAGTATTTT
clone_size: .; j_call: TRBJ2-3; v_call: TRBV7-8; d_call: .; cdr3_aa: CASSLRSSDTQYF; cdr3_nt: TGTGCCAGCAGCTTGAGGTCGAGCGATACGCAGTATTTT
clone_size: .; j_call: TRBJ1-5; v_call: TRBV30; d_call: TRBD1; cdr3_aa: CAWSLTGGGEPQHF; cdr3_nt: TGTGCCTGGAGCCTGACAGGGGGCGGGGAGCCCCAGCATTTT
clone_size: .; j_call: TRBJ1-5; v_call: TRBV6-6; d_call: .; cdr3_aa: CASSYSLPNNQPQHF; cdr3_nt: TGTGCCAGCAGTTACTCTTTACCAAATAATCAGCCCCAGCATTTT
clone_size: .; j_call: TRBJ1-5; v_call: TRBV13; d_call: TRBD1; cdr3_aa: CASSLGGQRNQPQHF; cdr3_nt: TGTGCCAGCAGCTTAGGGGGACAGCGCAATCAGCCCCAGCATTTT
clone_size: .; j_call: TRBJ2-4; v_call: TRBV7-9; d_call: .; cdr3_aa: CASSQGGTENIQYF; cdr3_nt: TGTGCCAGCAGCCAGGGGGGAACTGAAAACATTCAGTACTTC
clone_size: .; j_call: TRBJ1-5; v_call: TRBV7-9; d_call: TRBD1; cdr3_aa: CAGDRGTQPQHF; cdr3_nt: TGTGCCGGCGACAGGGGGACTCAGCCCCAGCATTTT
clone_size: .; j_call: TRBJ2-7; v_call: TRBV29-1; d_call: .; cdr3_aa: CSAKRGSYEQYF; cdr3_nt: TGCAGCGCCAAAAGGGGCTCCTACGAGCAGTACTTC